What follows are 3 T cell receptor beta chains derived from one specimen sequenced in a study of cytomegalovirus exposure and HLA in healthy donors. Primers for the PCR totalled 60 Vbeta and 13 Jbeta. The table came from immunoSEQ multiplex PCR; TCRdb's copy has only in-frame clones and leaves some out. The sample includes 150,000 to 200,000 clones, roughly four fifths of them seen just once. The sequenced sample was PBMCs. Receptors originate from a woman aged 25 to 39 in good health and CMV-seropositive.

The rearrangement links TRBV9 to TRBJ2-1; TRBD2 matches 7 bases. J was trimmed by 2 bases and V by 0 bases; bases with no gene match: 11. CDR1 SGDLS and CDR2 YYNGEE come from the germline V gene. CDR3 length: 18 amino acids. CDR3 amino acids: CASSVGRRLASPYNEQFF. CDR3 DNA: TGTGCCAGCAGCGTAGGGCGGAGACTAGCAAGCCCCTACAATGAGCAGTTCTTC.

The rearrangement uses TRBV6-1 and TRBJ2-5; D might be TRBD2 (7 bases). V lost 4 bases to trimming and J lost 6 bases, with 15 bases between them. CDR1 is MNHNS and CDR2 is SASEGT in the germline V gene. The CDR3 length is 14 residues. The CDR3 sequence is CASSGLGGEKTQYF. DNA for the CDR3: TGTGCCAGCAGTGGTTTAGGGGGGGAAAAGACCCAGTACTTC.

V usage is TRBV5-1 and J usage is TRBJ2-5; TRBD2 matches 11 bases. The CDR3 consists of 17 residues. Per germline, CDR1 SGHRS and CDR2 YFSETQ. After removal of 1 base from V and 5 bases from J, the junction contained 10 bases not matched to a gene. The CDR3: CASSLSGSGGASETQYF. The CDR3 DNA sequence: TGCGCCAGCAGCTTGAGCGGTAGCGGGGGGGCTTCCGAGACCCAGTACTTC.